The clone carrying this TCR beta chain was found many times. Sequenced by immunoSEQ multiplex PCR; TCRdb stores in-frame clones only, minus some. This table has 95,000 to 120,000 clones, around 95% appearing once. This specimen belongs to a study of cytomegalovirus exposure and HLA in healthy donors. The CDR3 sequence is 15 residues long. V lost 3 bases and J lost 3, with 15 bases in between. CDR1 and CDR2 from the germline V gene are MDHEN and SYDVKM. The sequencing sample was made of PBMCs. The rearrangement joins TRBV28 to TRBJ2-7, with D possibly being TRBD1 (6 bases). This TCR came from a young woman in good health and CMV-seronegative. CDR3 in DNA: TGTGCCAGCAGTTTTAGGCCAGGGGCTATCTACGAGCAGTACTTC. Its protein is CASSFRPGAIYEQYF.